This T cell receptor beta chain is drawn from a study of shared clonotypes between healthy human individuals. Study details: Each donor's CD4 naive and CD4 memory cells filled three plates apiece, CD8 naive two, and CD8 memory one.

J gave up 1 base and V 5 bases, and 13 bases lay outside the gene matches. This CDR3 spans 18 amino acids. The germline CDR1 and CDR2 sequences are SGHVS and FNYEAQ. Repertoires were generated with immunoSEQ multiplex PCR, while TCRdb's copy carries only in-frame clones and drops some. The sample shows over 800,000 clones, more than 85% of them seen only once. With regard to this clone: Antigen specificity is unknown.

Study-wide findings and caveats: There were few donors, and this limited the genetic and exposure-history diversity represented.

Naive CD8 isolation took CD45RO-negative cells positively selected for CCR7 and excluded terminally differentiated effector memory CD45RA+ cells. The clonotype comes from a man aged 30-40 years in good health. This chain uses TRBV7-6 with TRBJ2-1, with 8 positions matching TRBD2. Material for sequencing was naive CD8+ T cells sorted from blood. The CDR3 here is CASSQAGTGGGSYNEQFF. The CDR3 region has the DNA TGTGCCAGCAGCCAGGCGGGCACGGGAGGGGGTTCCTACAATGAGCAGTTCTTC.